This TCR beta chain originates from a study of T cell changes during pregnancy in multiple sclerosis. The table came from immunoSEQ multiplex PCR; TCRdb's copy has only in-frame clones and leaves some out. The sample contains about 41,000 clones, 90% of which appear only once. Germline-derived CDR1 and CDR2 are SGHAT and FQNNGV. The CDR3 is 15 residues long. Trimming took off 4 bases at V and 0 bases at J, with 13 bases between the two ends. The clonotype originates from a female donor with multiple sclerosis, enrolled in a pregnancy study. The chain couples TRBV11-2 to TRBJ2-7, with a weak D call TRBD2 (5 bases). Sequences were derived from CD8+ T cells from peripheral blood mononuclear cells, sampled in the first trimester of pregnancy. For the CDR3, the DNA is TGTGCCAGCAGCTCGGAGGAGATAAGCTCCTACGAGCAGTACTTC. Amino acids: CASSSEEISSYEQYF. The full variable domain, its missing parts supplied by reference TRBV11-2 and TRBJ2-7, is EAGVAQSPRYKIIEKRQSVAFWCNPISGHATLYWYQQILGQGPKLLIQFQNNGVVDDSQLPKDRFSAERLKGVDSTLKIQPAKLEDSAVYLCASSSEEISSYEQYFGPGTRLTVT.